This T cell receptor (beta chain) was documented in a study of control samples from healthy donors and cancer patients. V lost 1 base and J lost 1, with 7 bases in between. CDR3 length: 14 amino acids. Germline-derived CDR1 and CDR2 are SGHVS and FQNEAQ. The table came from immunoSEQ multiplex PCR; TCRdb's copy has only in-frame clones and leaves some out. The profile shows about 120,000 clones, just under 90% of them singletons. Source material: blood. The receptor was derived from a man younger than 40 in good health. The chain joins TRBV7-8 to TRBJ1-1; D is uncertain. As DNA, the CDR3 is TGTGCCAGCAGCTTAGGTACGGGGAACACTGAAGCTTTCTTT. Translated, it gives CASSLGTGNTEAFF. Using reference TRBV7-8 and TRBJ1-1 for the parts outside the CDR3, the full variable domain is GAGVSQSPRYKVAKRGQDVALRCDPISGHVSLFWYQQALGQGPEFLTYFQNEAQLDKSGLPSDRFFAERPEGSVSTLKIQRTQQEDSAVYLCASSLGTGNTEAFFGQGTRLTVV.